What follows are 23 T cell receptor beta chains derived from one specimen sequenced in a study of T cell changes during pregnancy in multiple sclerosis. Repertoires were generated with immunoSEQ multiplex PCR, while TCRdb's copy carries only in-frame clones and drops some. The sample includes about 51,000 clones, around 92% of them seen just once. The material sequenced was CD4+ T cells from peripheral blood mononuclear cells, taken in the third trimester of pregnancy. These receptors were obtained from a female donor with multiple sclerosis, enrolled in a pregnancy study.

V is TRBV5-1 and J is TRBJ2-3, with D tentatively TRBD2 (6 bases). The length of the CDR3 is 14 residues. The V and J ends lost 1 base and 3 bases respectively, with 9 bases between them. The germline V gene encodes CDR1 SGHRS and CDR2 YFSETQ. In nucleotides, the CDR3 is TGCGCCAGCAGCTTGTCGGGAGTGACAGATACGCAGTATTTT. Amino acids: CASSLSGVTDTQYF.

J is TRBJ2-1 and V is TRBV10-3; TRBD2 matches at 7 bases. CDR3 size: 11 residues. From germline, CDR1 is ENHRY and CDR2 SYGVKD. With V trimmed by 8 bases and J by 15 bases, 10 bases remained unmatched. Written as DNA, the CDR3 is TGTGCCATCCGGCGGGAGCTCCTTTGGTTCTTC. Residues: CAIRRELLWFF.

This clone was detected once. The V and J genes are TRBV10-3 and TRBJ1-1; no definite D call. V was cut by 5 bases and J by 4 bases, with 11 bases left in between. This CDR3 is built from 13 residues. The germline V gene encodes CDR1 ENHRY and CDR2 SYGVKD. The CDR3 protein is CAISIVGGTEAFF. For the CDR3, the DNA is TGTGCCATCAGTATTGTCGGTGGCACTGAAGCTTTCTTT.

The chain employs TRBV18 and TRBJ1-1; D is unresolved. Trimming took off 3 bases at V and 4 bases at J, with 18 bases between the two ends. Looked up from germline, CDR1 is KGHSH and CDR2 is LQKENI. This CDR3 is 16 amino acids long. In DNA form, the CDR3 reads TGTGCCAGCTCACCCTTAACGGGGTCATTACGCACTGAAGCTTTCTTT. Translated, it gives CASSPLTGSLRTEAFF.

This chain uses TRBV9 with TRBJ2-2; no firm D call. The germline gives CDR1 SGDLS, CDR2 YYNGEE. V was cut by 6 bases and J by 5 bases, with 14 bases left in between. This CDR3 has 14 residues. Here the CDR3 reads CASTPSGETGELFF. CDR3 bases: TGTGCCAGCACTCCCTCTGGAGAAACCGGGGAGCTGTTTTTT.

This rearrangement joins TRBV29-1 to TRBJ2-7; D is unclear. Trimming removed 4 bases at V and 1 base at J, with 11 bases between. The CDR3 covers 13 residues. Germline V CDR1 and CDR2: SQVTM, ANQGSEA. This chain's CDR3 is CSVGSDDSYEQYF. As DNA, the CDR3 is TGCAGCGTTGGCAGTGATGATTCCTACGAGCAGTACTTC.

V gene TRBV5-4 combines with J gene TRBJ2-1, with 10 bases lining up with TRBD2. Germline CDR1 and CDR2: SGHNT and YYREEE (reference sequence). The CDR3 contains 16 residues. Trimming at V came to 0 bases and at J to 3 bases, leaving 3 bases not matched to a gene. The CDR3 spells CASSLEIAGGYNEQFF. CDR3 sequence (DNA): TGTGCCAGCAGCTTGGAAATAGCGGGAGGCTACAATGAGCAGTTCTTC.

The chain combines TRBV27 with TRBJ2-1, with 9 bases fitting TRBD2. V shed 1 base and J 5 bases; nucleotides not matched to a gene: 3. CDR3 length: 15 amino acids. CDR1 is MNHEY and CDR2 is SMNVEV in the germline V gene (reference sequence). CDR3 bases: TGTGCCAGCAGTTTATTTAGCGGGAGTGACAATGAGCAGTTCTTC. Translated, it gives CASSLFSGSDNEQFF.

V gene TRBV21-1 combines with J gene TRBJ1-4; the listed D gene, TRBD1, was not tested against the DNA. TRBV21-1 is deemed a pseudogene. The CDR3 spans 16 residues. The CDR3 region has the DNA TGTGCCAGCAGCAAAGCCCCCGGGACAGGGGGCGGAAAACTGTTTTTT. Translated, it gives CASSKAPGTGGGKLFF.

The genes are TRBV6-6 and TRBJ2-1; the D gene is possibly TRBD1 (5 bases). The V gene lost 0 bases and the J gene lost 8 bases, with 14 bases spanning the gap. CDR1 is MNHNY and CDR2 is SVGAGI in the germline V gene (reference sequence). CDR3 length equals 15 residues. Written as DNA, the CDR3 is TGTGCCAGCAGTTACTCCGGCGCAGGGATTGATGAGCAGTTCTTC. Translating gives CASSYSGAGIDEQFF.

The V and J genes are TRBV19 and TRBJ2-5, with TRBD2 matching 14 bases. The CDR3 consists of 18 residues. The V gene end was trimmed by 4 bases and the J gene end by 0 bases; junction bases not matched to a gene: 7. Germline CDR1 and CDR2: LNHDA and SQIVND (reference sequence). The CDR3 DNA is TGTGCCAGTAGTACCCGACTAGCGGGAGGGACGTACCAAGAGACCCAGTACTTC. Protein product: CASSTRLAGGTYQETQYF.

The chain has TRBV20-1 and TRBJ2-1; D is uncertain. CDR1 is DFQATT and CDR2 is SNEGSKA in the germline V gene (reference sequence). The CDR3 has 11 amino acids. With 4 bases removed from V and 5 bases from J, the gap between germline ends came to 6 bases. The CDR3 coding sequence is TGCAGTGCTAACCGGGACAATGAGCAGTTCTTC. Encoded protein: CSANRDNEQFF.

The CDR3 loop reads CSAEGPQGRRTDTQYF. The CDR3 DNA sequence: TGCAGCGCCGAAGGCCCCCAGGGAAGAAGGACAGATACGCAGTATTTT. This chain uses TRBV29-1 with TRBJ2-3; the D gene is possibly TRBD1 (5 bases). The CDR3 length is 16 residues. The germline V gene encodes CDR1 SQVTM and CDR2 ANQGSEA. Trimming took 7 bases from V and 3 from J, leaving 23 bases between them.

This clone was seen more than once but under ten times. The chain recombines TRBV7-2 with TRBJ1-5; 8 nucleotides agree with TRBD1. Germline V gives CDR1 SGHTA, CDR2 FQGNSA. V was pared by 3 bases and J by 11 bases, with 15 bases of the junction left unmatched. The CDR3 has 16 residues. The CDR3 sequence: CASSFGRRQGLSAQHF. In nucleotides, the CDR3 is TGTGCCAGCAGCTTCGGGAGGCGACAGGGGCTATCAGCCCAGCATTTT.

The rearrangement joins TRBV5-4 to TRBJ2-1; tentative D call: TRBD1 (5 bases). This CDR3 comprises 14 residues. V was shortened by 0 bases and J by 7 bases, with 11 bases between the two germline ends. Germline V gene data show CDR1 as SGHNT and CDR2 as YYREEE (reference sequence). CDR3 in amino acids: CASSLGQGRNEQFF. In nucleotides, the CDR3 is TGTGCCAGCAGCTTGGGGCAGGGCAGGAATGAGCAGTTCTTC.

A remark on this clone: The identical CDR3 is also encoded by other nucleotide sequences in the sample. The rearrangement links TRBV9 to TRBJ2-7; the D gene is possibly TRBD1 (6 bases). V lost 0 bases to trimming and J lost 0 bases, with 7 bases between them. Germline assignment: CDR1 SGDLS and CDR2 YYNGEE. CDR3 length equals 14 residues. CDR3 sequence reads: CASSVGGLSYEQYF. The CDR3 region has the DNA TGTGCCAGCAGCGTAGGGGGGCTCTCCTACGAGCAGTACTTC.

The rearrangement uses TRBV19 and TRBJ2-2; 15 positions match TRBD2. Germline lookup yields CDR1 LNHDA and CDR2 SQIVND (reference sequence). The V gene end was trimmed by 8 bases and the J gene end by 1 base; junction bases not matched to a gene: 5. This CDR3 is built from 17 residues. The CDR3 reads CASRTSGRAQNTGELFF. CDR3 bases: TGTGCCAGTCGGACTAGCGGGAGGGCCCAGAACACCGGGGAGCTGTTTTTT.

The chain carries TRBV18 and TRBJ2-3, with 9 bases lining up with TRBD2. Germline assignment: CDR1 KGHSH and CDR2 LQKENI. Unmatched junction bases numbered 7, after V lost 2 bases and J lost 4 bases. The CDR3 has 16 residues. The CDR3 spells CASSPEVTSGPDTQYF. The CDR3, as DNA: TGTGCCAGCTCACCAGAGGTTACTAGCGGGCCAGATACGCAGTATTTT.

The genes are TRBV6-1 and TRBJ1-2; 7 nucleotides align to TRBD1. With 4 bases clipped from V and 8 bases from J, the junction kept 4 bases outside the gene matches. This CDR3 is built from 12 residues. Looked up from germline, CDR1 is MNHNS and CDR2 is SASEGT. As DNA, the CDR3 is TGTGCCAGCAGTGTGACAGGGTCCGGCTACACCTTC. It translates to CASSVTGSGYTF.

This rearrangement joins TRBV5-6 to TRBJ1-6, with D perhaps matching TRBD1 (6 bases). Deletions cut 1 base from V and 8 bases from J, with 10 bases between. The CDR3 extends over 14 amino acids. The germline CDR1 and CDR2 sequences are SGHDT and YYEEEE. The CDR3 sequence: CASSLPGADSPLHF. In nucleotides, the CDR3 is TGTGCCAGCAGCTTGCCAGGGGCGGATTCACCCCTCCACTTT. Combining the CDR3 with reference TRBV5-6 and TRBJ1-6 gives the whole variable domain DAGVTQSPTHLIKTRGQQVTLRCSPKSGHDTVSWYQQALGQGPQFIFQYYEEEERQRGNFPDRFSGHQFPNYSSELNVNALLLGDSALYLCASSLPGADSPLHFGNGTRLTVT.

This clone has just one count. The V call is TRBV19, the J call TRBJ2-4; D is ambiguous. Germline V CDR1 and CDR2: LNHDA, SQIVND (reference sequence). Between the trimmed V and J ends, which lost 5 bases and 0 bases, there was a span of 8 bases. This CDR3 has 14 residues. In nucleotides, the CDR3 is TGTGCCAGTAGTCTCGGTATAGCCAAAAACATTCAGTACTTC. Its translation is CASSLGIAKNIQYF. The whole variable domain, filled in from reference TRBV19 and TRBJ2-4, reads DGGITQSPKYLFRKEGQNVTLSCEQNLNHDAMYWYRQDPGQGLRLIYYSQIVNDFQKGDIAEGYSVSREKKESFPLTVTSAQKNPTAFYLCASSLGIAKNIQYFGAGTRLSVL.

The chain employs TRBV29-1 and TRBJ2-7; 8 positions match TRBD2. V lost 7 bases and J lost 3; bases outside the gene matches: 8. Germline V gene data show CDR1 as SQVTM and CDR2 as ANQGSEA. This CDR3 comprises 13 residues. The CDR3 sequence: CSAGAGEYYEQYF. CDR3 coding DNA: TGCAGCGCTGGAGCGGGAGAGTACTACGAGCAGTACTTC.

This chain connects TRBV14 to TRBJ2-7; 9 bases line up with TRBD1. Looked up from germline, CDR1 is SGHDN and CDR2 is FVKESK. The CDR3 extends over 15 amino acids. J was trimmed by 5 bases and V by 0 bases; bases with no gene match: 5. CDR3: CASSQEQGARHEQYF. The CDR3 bases are TGTGCCAGCAGCCAAGAACAGGGGGCCCGACACGAGCAGTACTTC.